This T cell receptor beta chain was captured in a study of T cell responses to AZD1222 COVID-19 vaccine. In the study overall: Second-dose groups at about 4 or about 12 weeks were pooled.

Notes on this clone: Its matching antigen is unknown.

Study outcomes and limitations: Unmutated regions of variants are reportedly targeted by nearly half of spike-specific TCRs. Across spike, vaccine-associated CD4 TCRs were found, dominant at 160-218 and 743-854. White British people made up most donors, females outnumbered males, and clonal diversity was possibly underestimated.

The method was immunoSEQ multiplex PCR; TCRdb's version includes in-frame clones alone and lacks a portion of them. Altogether 100,000 to 150,000 clones are present, 88% being singletons, with the ten largest covering 5% to 6%. Germline CDR1 is SNHLY and CDR2 is FYNNEI. The CDR3 is made up of 11 amino acids. V lost 5 bases and J 10 bases, leaving 9 bases between the germline ends. The specimen was peripheral blood, collected on day 0 of AZD1222 vaccination. This chain joins TRBV2 and TRBJ2-1; no definite D call. This receptor was obtained from an adult in good health. The CDR3 protein is CASSFVREQFF. CDR3 in DNA: TGTGCCAGCAGTTTCGTCAGAGAGCAGTTCTTC.